This TCR beta chain comes out of a study of cytomegalovirus exposure and HLA in healthy donors. Study-level findings and limits: Most TCRs appeared rarely, but some public TCRs recurred in many donors. The study labeled 150 or so TCR beta chains cytomegalovirus-associated.

The J segment lost 4 bases and the V segment lost 1 base, leaving 8 bases of the junction unmatched. Germline V lookup: CDR1 GTSNPN, CDR2 SVGIG (reference sequence). The CDR3 has 16 residues. This clone turned up a few times. Its antigen is still unknown. Assay: immunoSEQ multiplex PCR; the TCRdb copy retains only in-frame clones and omits some. The data hold 100,000 to 150,000 clones, with about nine tenths observed a single time. The chain joins TRBV30 to TRBJ2-1; 9 nucleotides line up with TRBD2. This receptor was obtained from a man between 25 and 39 years old in good health and CMV-seronegative. What was sequenced was PBMCs. The CDR3 loop reads CAWSDPWTSVYNEQFF. The DNA of the CDR3 is TGTGCCTGGAGTGACCCTTGGACTAGCGTTTACAATGAGCAGTTCTTC.